The present TCR beta chain was sequenced within a study of blood T cell repertoires in COVID-19. Whole-study context: COVID-19 samples from acute and convalescent phases originated in the United States, Italy and Spain.

Sequenced by immunoSEQ multiplex PCR; TCRdb stores in-frame clones only, minus some. The data hold about 200,000 clones, with about 80% observed a single time. The CDR3 covers 14 residues. The germline CDR1 and CDR2 sequences are MNHNY and SVGAGI (reference sequence). The V gene end was trimmed by 2 bases and the J gene end by 8 bases; junction bases not matched to a gene: 3. The chain couples TRBV6-6 to TRBJ1-1; 12 bases are shared with TRBD1. Sequencing input: peripheral blood. The sequence derives from a human donor with acute or convalescent COVID-19. The donor label of this sample is uncertain. The CDR3 DNA follows: TGTGCCAGCAGTTACCCCGGGACAGGGGGCGAAGCTTTCTTT. Translation: CASSYPGTGGEAFF.